The T cell receptor (beta chain) described here comes from a study of human T cells and chemical hapten exposure. Via MiXCR, TCRdb re-called the RACE reads, giving one row per CDR3 protein. The table shows under 400,000 distinct CDR3 sequences, with 4.5% to 5.5% occurring only once. Germline V gene sequence: CDR1 SQVTM, CDR2 ANQGSEA. This CDR3 comprises 13 residues. This clonotype was seen many times. A junction end diverges from the germline sequence, so it may reflect a read error. Time point here: pre-sensitization, week 0. Treatment given: therapeutic diphenylcyclopropenone sensitization with weekly scalp DPC.

The clonotype originates from a woman in her forties or fifties with alopecia areata. Some clones in this sample may be carry-over from other donors' samples. The chain joins TRBV29-1 to TRBJ2-1; 12 positions agree with TRBD2. The sample consisted of whole blood, taken in connection with sensitization to the hapten diphenylcyclopropenone (DPC). Written as DNA, the CDR3 is TGCAGCGTTGAGGGTCTAGCGGGAGGGTCTTGGGTCTTC. Encoded protein: CSVEGLAGGSWVF.